The clone carrying this T cell receptor (beta chain) was seen ten or more times. As yet, its antigen is unknown. The sample is drawn from a study of post-analysis software for immune sequencing data. Study results and caveats: TRBV segments more frequent in patients than in controls numbered a few and included TRBV5-6, TRBV5-1 and TRBV20-1.

Per the germline V gene, CDR1 is LGHDT and CDR2 is YNNKEL (reference sequence). This CDR3 region has 16 residues. The J segment lost 2 bases and the V segment lost 5 bases, leaving 6 bases of the junction unmatched. Unique molecular identifiers were built into the TCR beta cDNA libraries. TCRdb re-derived calls from the PCR reads in MiXCR, one entry per CDR3 protein. The table has hundreds of thousands of distinct CDR3 sequences, about 40% seen once. The clonotype comes from a girl under 18 with multiple sclerosis. The sequenced sample was blood. The V gene is TRBV3-1, the J gene TRBJ2-3; TRBD2 aligns across 11 bases. CDR3 sequence: CASSALAGGNTDTQYF. CDR3 sequence (DNA): TGTGCCAGCAGCGCCTTAGCGGGAGGGAACACAGATACGCAGTATTTT.